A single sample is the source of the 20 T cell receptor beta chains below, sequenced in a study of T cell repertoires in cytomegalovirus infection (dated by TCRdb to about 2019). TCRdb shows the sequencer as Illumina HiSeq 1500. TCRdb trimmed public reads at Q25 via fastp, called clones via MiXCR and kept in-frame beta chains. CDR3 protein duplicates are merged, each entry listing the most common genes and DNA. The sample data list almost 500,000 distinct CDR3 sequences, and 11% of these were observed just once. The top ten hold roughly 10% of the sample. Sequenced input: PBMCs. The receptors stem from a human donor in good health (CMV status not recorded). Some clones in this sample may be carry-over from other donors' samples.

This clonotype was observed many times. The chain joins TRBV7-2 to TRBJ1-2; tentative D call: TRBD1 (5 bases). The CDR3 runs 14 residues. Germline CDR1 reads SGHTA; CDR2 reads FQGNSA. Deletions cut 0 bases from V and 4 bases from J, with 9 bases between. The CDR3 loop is CASSLARALYGYTF. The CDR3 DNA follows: TGTGCCAGCAGCTTAGCCAGGGCCCTCTATGGCTACACCTTC. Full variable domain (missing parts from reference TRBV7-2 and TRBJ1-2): GAGVSQSPSNKVTEKGKDVELRCDPISGHTALYWYRQSLGQGLEFLIYFQGNSAPDKSGLPSDRFSAERTGGSVSTLTIQRTQQEDSAVYLCASSLARALYGYTFGSGTRLTVV.

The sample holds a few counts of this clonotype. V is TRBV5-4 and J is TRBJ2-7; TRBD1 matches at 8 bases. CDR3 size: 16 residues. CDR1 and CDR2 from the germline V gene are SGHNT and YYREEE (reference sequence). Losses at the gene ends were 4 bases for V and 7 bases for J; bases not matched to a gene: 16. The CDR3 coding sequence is TGTGCCAGCAGCGCACCGGGACAGGTTCTCTCCGGGGAGCAGTACTTC. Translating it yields CASSAPGQVLSGEQYF.

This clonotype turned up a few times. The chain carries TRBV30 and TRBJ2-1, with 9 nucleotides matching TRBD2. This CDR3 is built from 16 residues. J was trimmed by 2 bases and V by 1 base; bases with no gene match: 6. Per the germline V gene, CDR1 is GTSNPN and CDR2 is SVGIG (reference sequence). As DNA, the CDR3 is TGTGCCTGGAGTGAGGAGACTAGCGGAGCCTACAATGAGCAGTTCTTC. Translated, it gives CAWSEETSGAYNEQFF.

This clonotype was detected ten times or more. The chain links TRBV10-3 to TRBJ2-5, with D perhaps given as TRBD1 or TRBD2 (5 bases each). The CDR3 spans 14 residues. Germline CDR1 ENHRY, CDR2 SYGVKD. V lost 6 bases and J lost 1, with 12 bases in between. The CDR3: CAISLSGTQETQYF. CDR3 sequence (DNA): TGTGCCATCAGCCTCTCCGGGACCCAAGAGACCCAGTACTTC.

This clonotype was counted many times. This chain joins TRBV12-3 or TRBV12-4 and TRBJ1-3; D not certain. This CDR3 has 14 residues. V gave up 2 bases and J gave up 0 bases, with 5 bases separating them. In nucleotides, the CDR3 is TGTGCCAGCAGTTTACAGAGCTCTGGAAACACCATATATTTT. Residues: CASSLQSSGNTIYF.

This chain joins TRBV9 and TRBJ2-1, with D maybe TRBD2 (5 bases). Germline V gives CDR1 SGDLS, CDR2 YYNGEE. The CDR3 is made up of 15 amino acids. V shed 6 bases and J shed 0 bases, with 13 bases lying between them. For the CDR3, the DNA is TGTGCCAGCATCCCCGAGGGAGACTCCTACAATGAGCAGTTCTTC. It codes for CASIPEGDSYNEQFF. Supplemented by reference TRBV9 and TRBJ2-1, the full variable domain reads DSGVTQTPKHLITATGQRVTLRCSPRSGDLSVYWYQQSLDQGLQFLIQYYNGEERAKGNILERFSAQQFPDLHSELNLSSLELGDSALYFCASIPEGDSYNEQFFGPGTRLTVL.

CDR3 nucleotide sequence: TGTGCCAGTCAGAAGGGTGCGACTAACTATGGCTACACCTTC. This sequence encodes CASQKGATNYGYTF. The chain recombines TRBV19 with TRBJ1-2, with unresolved D. The V gene's germline CDR1 is LNHDA and CDR2 SQIVND (reference sequence). Trimming cost V 8 bases and J 0 bases, with 13 bases left between them. This CDR3 region has 14 residues.

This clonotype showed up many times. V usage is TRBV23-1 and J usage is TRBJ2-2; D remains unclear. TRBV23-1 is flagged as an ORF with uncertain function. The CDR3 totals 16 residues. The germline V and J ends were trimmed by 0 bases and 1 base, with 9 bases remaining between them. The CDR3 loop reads CASSQSTARNTGELFF. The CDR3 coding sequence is TGCGCCAGCAGTCAATCTACCGCACGGAACACCGGGGAGCTGTTTTTT.

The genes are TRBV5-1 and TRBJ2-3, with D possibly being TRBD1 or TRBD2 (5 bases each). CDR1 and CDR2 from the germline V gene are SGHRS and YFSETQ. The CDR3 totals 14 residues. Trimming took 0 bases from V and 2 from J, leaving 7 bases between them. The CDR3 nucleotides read TGCGCCAGCAGCTTGGAAGGGACCACAGATACGCAGTATTTT. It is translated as CASSLEGTTDTQYF.

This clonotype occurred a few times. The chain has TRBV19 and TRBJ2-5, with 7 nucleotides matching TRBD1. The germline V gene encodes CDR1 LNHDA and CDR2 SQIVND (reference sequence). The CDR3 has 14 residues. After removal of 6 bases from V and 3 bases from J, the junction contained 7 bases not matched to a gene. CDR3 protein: CASSHGTAEETQYF. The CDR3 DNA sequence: TGTGCCAGTAGCCACGGGACAGCGGAAGAGACCCAGTACTTC.

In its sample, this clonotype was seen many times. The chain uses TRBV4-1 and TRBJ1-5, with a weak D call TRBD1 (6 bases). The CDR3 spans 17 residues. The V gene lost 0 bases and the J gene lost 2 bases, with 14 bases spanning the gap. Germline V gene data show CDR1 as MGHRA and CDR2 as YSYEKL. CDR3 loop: CASSQDLRAGGNQPQHF. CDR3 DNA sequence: TGCGCCAGCAGCCAAGATTTGAGGGCAGGGGGCAATCAGCCCCAGCATTTT.

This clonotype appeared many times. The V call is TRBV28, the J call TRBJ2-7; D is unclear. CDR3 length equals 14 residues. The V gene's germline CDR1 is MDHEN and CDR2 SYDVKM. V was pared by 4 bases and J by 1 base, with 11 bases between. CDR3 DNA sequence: TGTGCCAGCAGTTCTGCATCCCTGTCCTACGAGCAGTACTTC. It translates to CASSSASLSYEQYF.

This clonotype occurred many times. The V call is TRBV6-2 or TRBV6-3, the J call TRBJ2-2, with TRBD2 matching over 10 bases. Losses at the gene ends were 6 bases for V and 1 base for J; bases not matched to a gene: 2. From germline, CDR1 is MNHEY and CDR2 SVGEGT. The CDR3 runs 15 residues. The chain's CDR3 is CASSRLAGNTGELFF. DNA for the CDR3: TGTGCCAGCAGCCGACTAGCGGGGAACACCGGGGAGCTGTTTTTT.

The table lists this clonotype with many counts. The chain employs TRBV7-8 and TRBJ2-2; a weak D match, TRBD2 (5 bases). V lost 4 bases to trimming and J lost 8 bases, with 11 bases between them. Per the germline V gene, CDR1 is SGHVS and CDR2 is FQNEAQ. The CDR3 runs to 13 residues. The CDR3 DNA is TGTGCCAGCAGCTCTCTAGCAGCTGGGGAGCTGTTTTTT. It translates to CASSSLAAGELFF.

The DNA of the CDR3 is TGCAGTGGTGACAGGGGGCAGTTAGGCTACACCTTC. The encoded protein is CSGDRGQLGYTF. The chain employs TRBV20-1 and TRBJ1-2, with 10 bases aligning to TRBD1. CDR3 length: 12 residues. Germline V lookup: CDR1 DFQATT, CDR2 SNEGSKA (reference sequence). V dropped 7 bases and J dropped 8; count of bases not matched to a gene: 7.

In nucleotides, the CDR3 is TGCAGTGCTAGAGCCTTTCGGGAGCAGTTCTTC. It specifies CSARAFREQFF. The chain combines TRBV20-1 with TRBJ2-1; D not resolved. The V gene lost 1 base and the J gene lost 10 bases, with 8 bases spanning the gap. The CDR3 loop spans 11 amino acids. CDR1 and CDR2 (germline): DFQATT, SNEGSKA (reference sequence).

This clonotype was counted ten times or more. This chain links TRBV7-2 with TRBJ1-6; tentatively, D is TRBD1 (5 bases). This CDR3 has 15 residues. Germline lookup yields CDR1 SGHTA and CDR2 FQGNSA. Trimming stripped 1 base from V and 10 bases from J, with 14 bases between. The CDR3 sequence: CASSLGRQGGSPLHF. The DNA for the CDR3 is TGTGCCAGCAGCTTAGGGCGCCAGGGAGGATCACCCCTCCACTTT.

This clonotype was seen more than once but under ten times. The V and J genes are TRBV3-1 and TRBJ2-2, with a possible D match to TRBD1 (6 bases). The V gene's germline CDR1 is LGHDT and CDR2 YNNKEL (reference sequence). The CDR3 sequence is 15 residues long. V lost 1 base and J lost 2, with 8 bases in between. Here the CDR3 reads CASSQAGHNTGELFF. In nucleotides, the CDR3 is TGTGCCAGCAGCCAAGCGGGACACAACACCGGGGAGCTGTTTTTT.

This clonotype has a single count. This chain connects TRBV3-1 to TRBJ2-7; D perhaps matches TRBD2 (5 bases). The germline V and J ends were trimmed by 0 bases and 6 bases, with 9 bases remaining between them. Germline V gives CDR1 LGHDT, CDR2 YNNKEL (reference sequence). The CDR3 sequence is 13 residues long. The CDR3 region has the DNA TGTGCCAGCAGCCAAGATCGGGGTAGCGAGCAGTACTTC. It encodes CASSQDRGSEQYF.

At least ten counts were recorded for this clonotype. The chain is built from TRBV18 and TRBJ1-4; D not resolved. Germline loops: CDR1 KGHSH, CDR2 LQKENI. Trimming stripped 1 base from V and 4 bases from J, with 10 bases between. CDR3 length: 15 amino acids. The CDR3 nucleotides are TGTGCCAGCTCACCACGCGCAGTTTATAATGAAAAACTGTTTTTT. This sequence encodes CASSPRAVYNEKLFF.